This T cell receptor (beta chain) is drawn from a study of blood T cell repertoires in COVID-19 (dated by TCRdb to about 2020). Concerning the study at large: Collaborator samples came from the United States, Italy and Spain and covered acute and convalescent phases of COVID-19. The material from the prospective study consisted of cDNA or gDNA derived from T cells, B-cell-depleted T cells, or PBMCs. The repertoires were made available in a free public database intended to serve as a resource for research on the immune response to SARS-CoV-2. HLA class I and class II types, where available, came from metadata supplied by the sample provider rather than from assay-based typing. Samples were obtained from the ongoing ImmuneRACE study (first 160 participants) and from 950 to 1,500 subjects provided by 6 global collaborators. Deeply sampled blood TCRbeta repertoires from subjects exposed to, actively infected with, or recovered from COVID-19 were included in the dataset. Nearly every sample came with metadata listing a de-identified subject ID, COVID-19 status, age in years and sex.

TCRbeta CDR3 regions were amplified from genomic DNA using the immunoSEQ Assay, a bias-controlled multiplex PCR. Regarding the original processing steps: Within the assay, amplification of reference gene primers was used to estimate how many nucleated cells each sample contained. Sequence reads were collapsed and filtered to measure the absolute abundance of every unique TCRbeta CDR3 rearrangement. For each sample, productive Simpson clonality was calculated as the square root of Simpson's diversity index across productive rearrangements. TCRdb took this table from immuneACCESS and kept in-frame rearrangements with V and J called. Such tables lack part of the clones; where checked against another copy, unresolved V genes explain under half of the gap, and the rest is unexplained. V, J and clone size are those of that table, while D and trimming were read from the DNA. The sample table shows under 400,000 clones, and around 88% are seen once. The leading ten clones occupy approximately 1.6% of the sample.

The sample holds one count of this clone. Its antigen target is currently unknown. Within one base of it there is no much larger clone, and no base qualities were kept. Different DNA sequences within this sample yield the same CDR3. One collaborating source in Seattle enrolled patients while the patients were actively infected and followed the patients over time throughout the course of disease. Collaborating institutions collected whole blood in K2EDTA tubes following their own protocols. Collaborator samples were shipped for TCRbeta analysis as frozen whole blood, isolated PBMCs, or DNA extracted from either sample type. The study at large found these results: Clinical and demographic metadata were provided uncurated, with the amount varying by source and participant.

This sequence was found in a woman in her thirties with COVID-19, enrolled during active disease. The source material was peripheral blood.

The CDR3 region has the sequence CASSPYSNQPQHF. The nucleotide sequence is given as TGTGCCAGCAGTCCCTATAGCAATCAGCCCCAGCATTTT. The chain is assembled from TRBV6-5 and TRBJ1-5; the D segment cannot be called with confidence. Reading the germline V gene gives CDR1 MNHEY and CDR2 SVGAGI. V is clipped by 5 bases and J by 0 bases, and the sequence between their germline boundaries is 5 bases long. Counted from cysteine to phenylalanine, this CDR3 has 13 amino acids. Only the CDR3 DNA stays, 39 bases, in frame from base 1.